This T cell receptor (beta chain) stems from a study of blood T cell repertoires in COVID-19. This clone was observed a handful of times. The table came from immunoSEQ multiplex PCR; TCRdb's copy has only in-frame clones and leaves some out. This table has more than 45,000 clones, approximately 87% appearing once. The V gene lost 4 bases and the J gene lost 7 bases, with 15 bases spanning the gap. The CDR3 length is 14 residues. Germline CDR1 and CDR2: SGHRS and YFSETQ. The TCR was taken from a woman aged 60-70 years with COVID-19, enrolled during active disease. What was sequenced was peripheral blood. The J gene is TRBJ2-1, the V gene TRBV5-1; possibly TRBD1 for D (5 bases). CDR3 in DNA: TGCGCCAGCAGCAAGGAACAGGTTACGAATGAGCAGTTCTTC. This encodes CASSKEQVTNEQFF.